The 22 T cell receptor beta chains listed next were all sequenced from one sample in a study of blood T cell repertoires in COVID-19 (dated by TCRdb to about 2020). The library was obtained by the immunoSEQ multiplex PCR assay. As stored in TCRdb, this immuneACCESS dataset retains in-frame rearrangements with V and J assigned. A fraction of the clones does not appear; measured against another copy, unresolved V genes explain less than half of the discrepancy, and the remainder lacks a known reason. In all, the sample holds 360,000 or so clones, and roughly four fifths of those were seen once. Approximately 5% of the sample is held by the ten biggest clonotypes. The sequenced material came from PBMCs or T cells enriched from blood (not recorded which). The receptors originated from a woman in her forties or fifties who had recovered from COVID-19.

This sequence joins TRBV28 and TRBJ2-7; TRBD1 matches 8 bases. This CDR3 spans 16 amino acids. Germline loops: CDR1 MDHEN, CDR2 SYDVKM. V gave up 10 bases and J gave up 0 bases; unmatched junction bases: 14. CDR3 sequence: CATSPGGASSSYEQYF. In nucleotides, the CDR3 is TGTGCCACGAGCCCAGGGGGCGCATCAAGCTCCTACGAGCAGTACTTC.

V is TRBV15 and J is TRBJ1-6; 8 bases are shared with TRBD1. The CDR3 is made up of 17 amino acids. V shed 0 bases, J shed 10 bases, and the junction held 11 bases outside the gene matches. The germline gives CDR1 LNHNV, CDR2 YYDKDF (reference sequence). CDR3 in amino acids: CATSRDFGDRGGSPLHF. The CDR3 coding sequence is TGTGCCACCAGCAGAGATTTTGGCGACAGGGGTGGCTCACCCCTCCACTTT.

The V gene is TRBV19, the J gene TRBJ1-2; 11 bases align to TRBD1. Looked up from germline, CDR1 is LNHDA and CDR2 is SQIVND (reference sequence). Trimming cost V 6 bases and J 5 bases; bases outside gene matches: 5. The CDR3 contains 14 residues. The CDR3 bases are TGTGCCAGTAGGGACCGGGACAGGGGGTATGGCTACACCTTC. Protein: CASRDRDRGYGYTF.

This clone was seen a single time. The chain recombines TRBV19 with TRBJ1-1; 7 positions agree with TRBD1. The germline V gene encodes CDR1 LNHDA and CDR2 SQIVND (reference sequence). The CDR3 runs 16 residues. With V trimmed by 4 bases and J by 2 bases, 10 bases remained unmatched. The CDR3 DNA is TGTGCCAGTAGTAGGGGCCGGAACAGGGGAAACACTGAAGCTTTCTTT. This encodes CASSRGRNRGNTEAFF.

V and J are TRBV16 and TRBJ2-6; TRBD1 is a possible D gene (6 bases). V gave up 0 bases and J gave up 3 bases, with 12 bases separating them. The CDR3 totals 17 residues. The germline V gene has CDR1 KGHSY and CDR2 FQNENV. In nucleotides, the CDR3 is TGTGCCAGCAGCCAATCGGTGGGGGCCGGTGGGGCCAACGTCCTGACTTTC. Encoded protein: CASSQSVGAGGANVLTF.

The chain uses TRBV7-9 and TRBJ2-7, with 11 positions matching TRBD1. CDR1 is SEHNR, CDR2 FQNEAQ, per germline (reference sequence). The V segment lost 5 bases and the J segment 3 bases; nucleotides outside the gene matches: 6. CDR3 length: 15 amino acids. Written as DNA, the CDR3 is TGTGCCAGCAGCCCACTGGGGACAGGGGGCTACGAGCAGTACTTC. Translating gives CASSPLGTGGYEQYF.

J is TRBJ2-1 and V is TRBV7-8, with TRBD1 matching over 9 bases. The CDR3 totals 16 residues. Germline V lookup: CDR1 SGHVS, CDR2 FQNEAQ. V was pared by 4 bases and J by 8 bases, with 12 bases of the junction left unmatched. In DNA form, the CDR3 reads TGTGCCAGCAGCTCTGTCCAACAGGGGGCGAGGTATGAGCAGTTCTTC. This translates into CASSSVQQGARYEQFF.

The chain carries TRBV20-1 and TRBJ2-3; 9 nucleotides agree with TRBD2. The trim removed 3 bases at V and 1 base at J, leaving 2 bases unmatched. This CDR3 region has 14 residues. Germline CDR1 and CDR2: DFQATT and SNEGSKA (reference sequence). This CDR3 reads CSASVAGGTDTQYF. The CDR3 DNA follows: TGCAGTGCTAGTGTAGCGGGGGGCACAGATACGCAGTATTTT.

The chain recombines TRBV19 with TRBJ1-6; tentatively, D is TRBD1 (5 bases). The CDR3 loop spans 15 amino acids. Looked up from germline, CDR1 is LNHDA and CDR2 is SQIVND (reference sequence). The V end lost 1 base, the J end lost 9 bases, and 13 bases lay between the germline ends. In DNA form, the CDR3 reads TGTGCCAGTAGTATAGGGGTGGACACCTTTTCACCCCTCCACTTT. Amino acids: CASSIGVDTFSPLHF.

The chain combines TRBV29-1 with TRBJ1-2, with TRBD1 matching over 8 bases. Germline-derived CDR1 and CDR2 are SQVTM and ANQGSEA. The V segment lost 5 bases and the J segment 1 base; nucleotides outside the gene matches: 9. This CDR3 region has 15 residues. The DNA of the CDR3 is TGCAGCGTTTTCCCCGGGACAGGAAGTAACTATGGCTACACCTTC. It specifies CSVFPGTGSNYGYTF.

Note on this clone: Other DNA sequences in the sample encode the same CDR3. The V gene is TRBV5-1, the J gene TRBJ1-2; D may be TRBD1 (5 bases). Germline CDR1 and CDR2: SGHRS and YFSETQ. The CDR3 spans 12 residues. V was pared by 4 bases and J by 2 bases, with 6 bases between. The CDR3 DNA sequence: TGCGCCAGCAGCGACAGCAACTATGGCTACACCTTC. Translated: CASSDSNYGYTF.

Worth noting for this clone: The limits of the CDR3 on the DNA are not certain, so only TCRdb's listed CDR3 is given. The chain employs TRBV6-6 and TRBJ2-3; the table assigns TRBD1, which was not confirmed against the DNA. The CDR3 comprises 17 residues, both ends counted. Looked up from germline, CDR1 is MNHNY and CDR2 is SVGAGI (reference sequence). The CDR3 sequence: CASSRPPLWQGTDTQYF.

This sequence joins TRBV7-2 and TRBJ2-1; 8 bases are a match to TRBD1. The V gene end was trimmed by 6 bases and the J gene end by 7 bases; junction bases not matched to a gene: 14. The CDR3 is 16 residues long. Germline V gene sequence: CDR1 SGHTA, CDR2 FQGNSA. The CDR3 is CASRRMPGQVMNEQFF. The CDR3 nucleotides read TGTGCCAGCAGACGCATGCCGGGACAGGTTATGAATGAGCAGTTCTTC.

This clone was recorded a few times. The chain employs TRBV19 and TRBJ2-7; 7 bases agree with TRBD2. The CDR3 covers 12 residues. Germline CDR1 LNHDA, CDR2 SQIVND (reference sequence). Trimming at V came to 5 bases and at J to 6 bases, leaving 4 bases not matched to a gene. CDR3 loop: CASSLVAGEQYF. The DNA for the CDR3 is TGTGCCAGTAGTTTGGTAGCGGGCGAGCAGTACTTC. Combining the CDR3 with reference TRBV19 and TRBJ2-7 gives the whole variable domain DGGITQSPKYLFRKEGQNVTLSCEQNLNHDAMYWYRQDPGQGLRLIYYSQIVNDFQKGDIAEGYSVSREKKESFPLTVTSAQKNPTAFYLCASSLVAGEQYFGPGTRLTVT.

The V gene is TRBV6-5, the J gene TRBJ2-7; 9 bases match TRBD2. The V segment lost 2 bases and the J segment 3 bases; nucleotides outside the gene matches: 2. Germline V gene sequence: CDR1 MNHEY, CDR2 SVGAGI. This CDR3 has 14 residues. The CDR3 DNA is TGTGCCAGCAGTTACCAGACTAGCGGCTACGAGCAGTACTTC. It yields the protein CASSYQTSGYEQYF.

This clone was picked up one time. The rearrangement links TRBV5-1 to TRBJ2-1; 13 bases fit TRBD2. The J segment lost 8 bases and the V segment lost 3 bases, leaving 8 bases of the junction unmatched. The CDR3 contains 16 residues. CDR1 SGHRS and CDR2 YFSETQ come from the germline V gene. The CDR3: CASSWITSGGAHEQFF. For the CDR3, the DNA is TGCGCCAGCAGCTGGATCACTAGCGGGGGGGCCCATGAGCAGTTCTTC.

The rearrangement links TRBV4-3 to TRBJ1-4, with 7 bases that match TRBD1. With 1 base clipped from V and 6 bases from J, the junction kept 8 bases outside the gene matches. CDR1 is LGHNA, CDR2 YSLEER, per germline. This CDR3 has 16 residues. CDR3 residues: CASSQAVTGTDEKLFF. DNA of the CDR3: TGCGCCAGCAGCCAAGCAGTAACAGGGACAGATGAAAAACTGTTTTTT.

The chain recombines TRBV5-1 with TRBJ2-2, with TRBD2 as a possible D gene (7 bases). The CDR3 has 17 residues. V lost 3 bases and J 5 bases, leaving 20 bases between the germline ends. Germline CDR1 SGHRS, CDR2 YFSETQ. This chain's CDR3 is CASSSAGGHLVTGELFF. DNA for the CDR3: TGCGCCAGCAGCTCCGCCGGGGGGCATCTGGTTACCGGGGAGCTGTTTTTT.

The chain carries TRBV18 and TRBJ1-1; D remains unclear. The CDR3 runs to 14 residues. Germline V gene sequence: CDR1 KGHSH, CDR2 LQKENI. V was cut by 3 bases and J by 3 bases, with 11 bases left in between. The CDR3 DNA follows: TGTGCCAGCTCACCCAACGCGGCGGACACTGAAGCTTTCTTT. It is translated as CASSPNAADTEAFF.

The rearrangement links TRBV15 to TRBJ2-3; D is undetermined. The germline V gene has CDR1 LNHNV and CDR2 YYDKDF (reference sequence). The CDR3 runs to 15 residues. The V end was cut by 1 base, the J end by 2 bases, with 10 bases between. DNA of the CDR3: TGTGCCACCAGCAGAGGGCCACAAAACACAGATACGCAGTATTTT. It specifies CATSRGPQNTDTQYF.

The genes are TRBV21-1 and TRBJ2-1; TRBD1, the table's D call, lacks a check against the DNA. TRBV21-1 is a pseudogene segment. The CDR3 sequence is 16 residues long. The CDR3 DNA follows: TGTGCCAGCAACACCCCCCCGCGGGACAGAGACAATGAGCAGTTCTTC. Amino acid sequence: CASNTPPRDRDNEQFF.

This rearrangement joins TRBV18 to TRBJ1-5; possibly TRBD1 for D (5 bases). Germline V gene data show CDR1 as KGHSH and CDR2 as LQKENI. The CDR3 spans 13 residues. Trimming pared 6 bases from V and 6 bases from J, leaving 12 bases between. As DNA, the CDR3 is TGTGCCAGCTCCTCGGACGGGGGTCAGCCCCAGCATTTT. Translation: CASSSDGGQPQHF.